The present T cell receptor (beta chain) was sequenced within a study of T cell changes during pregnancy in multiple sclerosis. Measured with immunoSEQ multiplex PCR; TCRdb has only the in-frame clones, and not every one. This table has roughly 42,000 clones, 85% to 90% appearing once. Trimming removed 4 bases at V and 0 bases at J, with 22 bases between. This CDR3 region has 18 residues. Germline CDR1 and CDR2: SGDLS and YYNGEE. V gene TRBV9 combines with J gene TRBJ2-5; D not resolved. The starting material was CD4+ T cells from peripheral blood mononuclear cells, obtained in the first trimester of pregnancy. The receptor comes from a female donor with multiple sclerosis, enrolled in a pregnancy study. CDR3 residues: CASSTPLFRGEYQETQYF. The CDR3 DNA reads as TGTGCCAGCAGCACCCCGTTGTTCCGCGGAGAGTACCAAGAGACCCAGTACTTC.